Following are 27 T cell receptor beta chains from one sample sequenced in a study of blood T cell repertoires in COVID-19. The method was immunoSEQ multiplex PCR; TCRdb's version includes in-frame clones alone and lacks a portion of them. Among some 88,000 clones listed, about 83% were seen once. What was sequenced was peripheral blood. The receptors here all came from a woman in her 70s with acute or convalescent COVID-19.

J is TRBJ1-1 and V is TRBV24-1; D is unclear. The CDR3 has 12 amino acids. From germline, CDR1 is KGHDR and CDR2 SFDVKD. Trimming removed 5 bases from V and 1 base from J, with 4 bases in between. The CDR3: CATSAGNTEAFF. The CDR3 DNA sequence: TGTGCCACCAGTGCCGGGAACACTGAAGCTTTCTTT.

This sequence joins TRBV7-2 and TRBJ2-7; D is possibly TRBD2 (6 bases). Germline V gene sequence: CDR1 SGHTA, CDR2 FQGNSA. The length of the CDR3 is 14 residues. Trimming removed 1 base from V and 6 bases from J, with 13 bases in between. The CDR3 coding sequence is TGTGCCAGCAGCTTAGAAGGGGCTAGCGCCGAGCAGTACGTC. Translation gives CASSLEGASAEQYV.

The rearrangement links TRBV6-2 or TRBV6-3 to TRBJ2-7; 9 bases are a match to TRBD1. Germline-derived CDR1 and CDR2 are MNHEY and SVGEGT. V was pared by 0 bases and J by 11 bases, with 5 bases of the junction left unmatched. This CDR3 is 13 amino acids long. The CDR3 bases are TGTGCCAGCAGTTACTCACAGGGGGCTAGGGAGTACGTC. Translation: CASSYSQGAREYV.

Only one count was recorded for this clone. V usage is TRBV28 and J usage is TRBJ2-3, with D unresolved. V was cut by 8 bases and J by 0 bases, with 9 bases left in between. The CDR3 has 13 residues. Looked up from germline, CDR1 is MDHEN and CDR2 is SYDVKM. CDR3 nucleotides: TGTGCCAGCGCACAGCCGAGCACAGATACGCAGTATTTT. Protein sequence: CASAQPSTDTQYF. The full variable domain, in which reference TRBV28 and TRBJ2-3 provide the parts outside the CDR3, is DVKVTQSSRYLVKRTGEKVFLECVQDMDHENMFWYRQDPGLGLRLIYFSYDVKMKEKGDIPEGYSVSREKKERFSLILESASTNQTSMYLCASAQPSTDTQYFGPGTRLTVL.

J is TRBJ1-1 and V is TRBV29-1, with TRBD1 identical over 7 bases. Losses at the gene ends were 4 bases for V and 3 bases for J; bases not matched to a gene: 5. CDR3 size: 13 residues. Germline V gene sequence: CDR1 SQVTM, CDR2 ANQGSEA. For the CDR3, the DNA is TGCAGCGTTGCGGGACAGCTATACACTGAAGCTTTCTTT. Translating gives CSVAGQLYTEAFF.

Details on this clone: A junction end diverges from the germline sequence, so it may reflect a read error. The chain joins TRBV3-1 (or the pseudogene TRBV3-2) to TRBJ1-1; D ambiguous. Per the germline V gene, CDR1 is LGHDT and CDR2 is YNNKEL (reference sequence). This CDR3 is 14 amino acids long. CDR3 coding DNA: TGTGCCGGCAGCCCTGATTTACAGATCCCCGAAGCTTTCTTT. As protein: CAGSPDLQIPEAFF.

This chain connects TRBV30 to TRBJ2-1; 12 bases agree with TRBD2. Germline V lookup: CDR1 GTSNPN, CDR2 SVGIG (reference sequence). The CDR3 runs 14 residues. With V trimmed by 4 bases and J by 9 bases, 7 bases remained unmatched. CDR3 DNA: TGTGCCTGGAAACTAGCGGGAGGTTGGGGTGAGCAGTTCTTC. Translated, it gives CAWKLAGGWGEQFF.

The chain has TRBV6-5 and TRBJ1-1, with no clear D. The V end was cut by 4 bases, the J end by 4 bases, with 13 bases between. Germline CDR1 MNHEY, CDR2 SVGAGI. The CDR3 is made up of 14 amino acids. In nucleotides, the CDR3 is TGTGCCAGCAGTTCCCGAGGAGGGAGCACTGAAGCTTTCTTT. Translating it yields CASSSRGGSTEAFF.

This clone was picked up one time. This rearrangement joins TRBV7-9 to TRBJ2-1; perhaps TRBD2 as D (6 bases). The germline CDR1 and CDR2 sequences are SEHNR and FQNEAQ (reference sequence). This CDR3 region has 15 residues. The V and J ends lost 3 bases and 4 bases respectively, with 13 bases between them. The CDR3 bases are TGTGCCAGCAGCTTGGCCCCAGCGGGTTACAATGAGCAGTTCTTC. Translating gives CASSLAPAGYNEQFF. Combining the CDR3 with reference TRBV7-9 and TRBJ2-1 gives the whole variable domain DTGVSQNPRHKITKRGQNVTFRCDPISEHNRLYWYRQTLGQGPEFLTYFQNEAQLEKSRLLSDRFSAERPKGSFSTLEIQRTEQGDSAMYLCASSLAPAGYNEQFFGPGTRLTVL.

The chain is built from TRBV6-2 or TRBV6-3 and TRBJ1-2, with D possibly being TRBD1 (5 bases). This CDR3 is 12 amino acids long. Trimming shortened V by 5 bases and J by 3 bases, and 7 bases separated the two germline ends. The germline gives CDR1 MNHEY, CDR2 SVGEGT. CDR3 nucleotide sequence: TGTGCCAGCAGTCCGACAGACTATGGCTACACCTTC. Amino acids: CASSPTDYGYTF.

The chain links TRBV5-1 to TRBJ2-2; 14 bases agree with TRBD2. Germline loops: CDR1 SGHRS, CDR2 YFSETQ. The V gene end was trimmed by 4 bases and the J gene end by 2 bases; junction bases not matched to a gene: 4. This CDR3 is built from 17 residues. The CDR3 loop reads CASSGGTSGRNTGELFF. CDR3 bases: TGCGCCAGCAGCGGGGGGACTAGCGGGAGAAACACCGGGGAGCTGTTTTTT.

The CDR3 spells CASRRTEGQYV. The DNA for the CDR3 is TGTGCCAGCCGAAGGACAGAAGGACAGTACGTC. The V and J genes are TRBV2 and TRBJ2-7, with TRBD1 as a possible D gene (6 bases). Trimming removed 8 bases at V and 10 bases at J, with 15 bases between. Germline CDR1 is SNHLY and CDR2 is FYNNEI. CDR3 length: 11 amino acids.

The J gene is TRBJ2-1, the V gene TRBV3-1 (or the pseudogene TRBV3-2); 8 bases align to TRBD2. The CDR3 runs 15 residues. From germline, CDR1 is LGHDT and CDR2 YNNKEL (reference sequence). V was pared by 6 bases and J by 3 bases, with 7 bases of the junction left unmatched. The CDR3 sequence is CASRSAGGRYNEQFF. CDR3 DNA: TGTGCCAGCAGATCGGCGGGGGGACGCTACAATGAGCAGTTCTTC.

The gene calls are TRBV9 and TRBJ1-4; D possibly corresponds to TRBD1 (5 bases). The V gene's germline CDR1 is SGDLS and CDR2 YYNGEE. The CDR3 runs to 13 residues. The V and J ends lost 1 base and 5 bases respectively, with 6 bases between them. CDR3 in DNA: TGTGCCAGCAGCGTACAGGGAAATGAAAAACTGTTTTTT. Amino acids: CASSVQGNEKLFF.

This chain joins TRBV21-1 and TRBJ2-7; whether TRBD1, the table's D call, matches the DNA was not checked. TRBV21-1 is listed as a pseudogene. The CDR3 loop spans 15 amino acids. CDR3 nucleotide sequence: TGTGCCAGCAGCAAAGTATCGGGACAGAATTACGAGCAGTACGTC. Translation: CASSKVSGQNYEQYV.

V and J are TRBV11-3 and TRBJ2-1, with 11 positions matching TRBD2. This CDR3 spans 17 amino acids. Germline CDR1 and CDR2: SGHNT and YENEEA. After removal of 1 base from V and 10 bases from J, the junction contained 12 bases not matched to a gene. CDR3 protein: CASSLVGLGASGREQFF. In DNA form, the CDR3 reads TGTGCCAGCAGCTTAGTCGGTTTAGGGGCTAGCGGGAGGGAGCAGTTCTTC.

The V call is TRBV11-3, the J call TRBJ1-4; D remains ambiguous. CDR3 length: 14 amino acids. Germline V gene lookup returns CDR1 SGHNT and CDR2 YENEEA. V was pared by 5 bases and J by 0 bases, with 7 bases between. For the CDR3, the DNA is TGTGCCAGCAGCCCCGGGGCAACTAATGAAAAACTGTTTTTT. Amino acids: CASSPGATNEKLFF.

The chain uses TRBV5-1 and TRBJ2-5; a weak D match, TRBD2 (6 bases). V lost 5 bases and J 2 bases, leaving 13 bases between the germline ends. The CDR3 contains 14 residues. Germline loops: CDR1 SGHRS, CDR2 YFSETQ. The CDR3 nucleotides read TGCGCCAGCAGTTACGGGGGAGGACAAGAGACCCAGTACTTC. It yields the protein CASSYGGGQETQYF.

The V and J genes are TRBV28 and TRBJ2-1; D is uncertain. Germline V gene sequence: CDR1 MDHEN, CDR2 SYDVKM. The CDR3 is 13 residues long. Trimming left V 7 bases short and J 2 bases short, with 9 bases between. CDR3 in amino acids: CASTQAPYNEQFF. CDR3 in DNA: TGTGCCAGCACCCAAGCCCCCTACAATGAGCAGTTCTTC.

This sequence joins TRBV30 and TRBJ1-1; D is unresolved. The germline V and J ends were trimmed by 4 bases and 10 bases, with 22 bases remaining between them. Germline V gives CDR1 GTSNPN, CDR2 SVGIG (reference sequence). The length of the CDR3 is 14 residues. CDR3 DNA: TGTGCCTGGATAGCCGCTGGCGGGCGCATCGTAGCTTTCTTT. Translation gives CAWIAAGGRIVAFF. The full variable domain, in which reference TRBV30 and TRBJ1-1 provide the parts outside the CDR3, is SQTIHQWPATLVQPVGSPLSLECTVEGTSNPNLYWYRQAAGRGLQLLFYSVGIGQISSEVPQNLSASRPQDRQFILSSKKLLLSDSGFYLCAWIAAGGRIVAFFGQGTRLTVV.

This clone showed up just once. The chain joins TRBV24-1 to TRBJ1-2; D unclear. Germline V gives CDR1 KGHDR, CDR2 SFDVKD. V was shortened by 3 bases and J by 2 bases, with 9 bases between the two germline ends. The CDR3 extends over 14 amino acids. The CDR3 nucleotides read TGTGCCACCAGTGATGGGCCCTGGAACTATGGCTACACCTTC. Its translation is CATSDGPWNYGYTF.

The rearrangement links TRBV5-1 to TRBJ2-5; 8 bases fit TRBD1. The trim removed 4 bases at V and 1 base at J, leaving 6 bases unmatched. This CDR3 is 15 amino acids long. Germline assignment: CDR1 SGHRS and CDR2 YFSETQ. DNA of the CDR3: TGCGCCAGCAGCCGGGGAGACAGGGGCCAAGAGACCCAGTACTTC. Translating it yields CASSRGDRGQETQYF.

This chain uses TRBV4-3 with TRBJ1-1, with a weak D call TRBD1 (6 bases). Germline V gene data show CDR1 as LGHNA and CDR2 as YSLEER. The ends were cut back, 0 bases at V and 6 bases at J, with 17 bases in the middle. This CDR3 has 16 residues. CDR3 sequence reads: CASSQDPAGALAEAFF. In nucleotides, the CDR3 is TGCGCCAGCAGCCAAGATCCCGCAGGGGCTTTGGCTGAAGCTTTCTTT.

The chain links TRBV5-1 to TRBJ2-3; unclear D gene. CDR1 is SGHRS, CDR2 YFSETQ, per germline. V was pared by 0 bases and J by 0 bases, with 20 bases between. The CDR3 is 19 residues long. Here the CDR3 DNA reads TGCGCCAGCAGCTTGGGACTCCCAACTTTCATAAAAAGCACAGATACGCAGTATTTT. Translation gives CASSLGLPTFIKSTDTQYF.

This sequence joins TRBV6-6 and TRBJ2-7, with a tentative D call TRBD1 (5 bases). The CDR3 extends over 16 amino acids. V was pared by 2 bases and J by 2 bases, with 16 bases between. The V gene's germline CDR1 is MNHNY and CDR2 SVGAGI (reference sequence). CDR3 region: CASSYHGRDEPYEQYV. The CDR3 DNA follows: TGTGCCAGCAGTTACCACGGCAGGGATGAGCCCTACGAGCAGTACGTC.

This chain joins TRBV27 and TRBJ2-3; D ambiguous. CDR3 length equals 12 residues. Germline V gene data show CDR1 as MNHEY and CDR2 as SMNVEV (reference sequence). Trimming stripped 5 bases from V and 2 bases from J, with 5 bases between. The CDR3 DNA follows: TGTGCCAGCAGTCTCTTCACAGATACGCAGTATTTT. Translation gives CASSLFTDTQYF.

V and J are TRBV11-3 and TRBJ2-1; 14 bases are a match to TRBD2. Looked up from germline, CDR1 is SGHNT and CDR2 is YENEEA. The CDR3 loop spans 20 amino acids. V dropped 0 bases and J dropped 0; count of bases not matched to a gene: 7. In DNA form, the CDR3 reads TGTGCCAGCAGCTTAGAGGGGAGACTAGCGGGGGGGAGCTCCTACAATGAGCAGTTCTTC. Translation gives CASSLEGRLAGGSSYNEQFF.